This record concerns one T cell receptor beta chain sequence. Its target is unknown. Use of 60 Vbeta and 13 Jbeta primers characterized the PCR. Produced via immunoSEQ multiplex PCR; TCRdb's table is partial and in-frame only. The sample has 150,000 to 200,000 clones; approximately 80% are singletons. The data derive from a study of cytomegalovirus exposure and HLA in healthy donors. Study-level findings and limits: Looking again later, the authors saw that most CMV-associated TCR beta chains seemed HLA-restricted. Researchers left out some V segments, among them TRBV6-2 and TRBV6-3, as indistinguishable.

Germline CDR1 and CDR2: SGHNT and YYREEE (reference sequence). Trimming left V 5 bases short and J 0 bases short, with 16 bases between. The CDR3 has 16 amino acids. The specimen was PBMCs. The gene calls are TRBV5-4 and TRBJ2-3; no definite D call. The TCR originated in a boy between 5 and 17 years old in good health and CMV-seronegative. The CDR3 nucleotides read TGTGCCAGCAGATACGGCGGTCCCTATAGCACAGATACGCAGTATTTT. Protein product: CASRYGGPYSTDTQYF. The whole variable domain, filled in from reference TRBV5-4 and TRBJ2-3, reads ETGVTQSPTHLIKTRGQQVTLRCSSQSGHNTVSWYQQALGQGPQFIFQYYREEENGRGNFPPRFSGLQFPNYSSELNVNALELDDSALYLCASRYGGPYSTDTQYFGPGTRLTVL.